What follows describes a single TCR beta chain. The data stem from a study of technical replicates of blood from a few donors. Using immunoSEQ multiplex PCR, the repertoire was profiled, and TCRdb retains in-frame clones only, with some absent. The sample consists of 55,000 to 70,000 clones, approximately 83% of them appearing once. Sequences were obtained from PBMCs. This clonotype was obtained from a human donor in good health. Some clones in this sample may be carry-over from other donors' samples.

The CDR3 loop reads CASSEAGGFRNEQFF. The CDR3, as DNA: TGTGCCAGCAGTGAAGCGGGAGGGTTCCGCAATGAGCAGTTCTTC. This sequence joins TRBV2 and TRBJ2-1, with 7 bases aligning to TRBD2. Germline V gives CDR1 SNHLY, CDR2 FYNNEI. The CDR3 runs 15 residues. Losses at the gene ends were 0 bases for V and 6 bases for J; bases not matched to a gene: 5.